This is a list of T cell receptor beta chains from one sample in a study of cytomegalovirus exposure and HLA in healthy donors. Data came from immunoSEQ multiplex PCR; TCRdb stores just in-frame clones and leaves some out. The sample records around 99,000 clones, approximately 84% being singletons. Input material: PBMCs. Source of these receptors: a man aged 30 to 45 in good health and CMV-seronegative. The conserved cysteine and the conserved F or W are not part of the CDR3 here. D genes are given only for firm matches.

v_call: TRBV7-2
d_call: NA
cdr3_aa: ASSLARGINEKLF

v_call: TRBV7-2
d_call: NA
cdr3_aa: ASSSPPRRGHEQY

v_call: TRBV2
d_call: TRBD2
cdr3_aa: ASSEFTSGGAEQY

v_call: TRBV5-8
d_call: NA
cdr3_aa: ASSLGSAEFEPLH

v_call: TRBV18
d_call: NA
cdr3_aa: ASSPRGEGGYT

v_call: TRBV10-3
d_call: TRBD1
cdr3_aa: AIRRGTGMNTEAF

v_call: TRBV7-9
d_call: TRBD2
cdr3_aa: ASSSGGTTETQY

v_call: TRBV19
d_call: TRBD1
cdr3_aa: ASSGQGGTEAF

v_call: TRBV30
d_call: TRBD1
cdr3_aa: AWNRGPGANVLT

v_call: TRBV7-7
d_call: NA
cdr3_aa: ASSLGENTEAF

v_call: TRBV2
d_call: NA
cdr3_aa: ASSESRAVYNEQF

v_call: TRBV5-1
d_call: NA
cdr3_aa: ASSGTTESYGYT

v_call: TRBV7-9
d_call: NA
cdr3_aa: ASSLGRGKEKLF

v_call: TRBV15
d_call: NA
cdr3_aa: ATSGSHTGELF

v_call: TRBV9
d_call: NA
cdr3_aa: ASSVDGSGSYEQY